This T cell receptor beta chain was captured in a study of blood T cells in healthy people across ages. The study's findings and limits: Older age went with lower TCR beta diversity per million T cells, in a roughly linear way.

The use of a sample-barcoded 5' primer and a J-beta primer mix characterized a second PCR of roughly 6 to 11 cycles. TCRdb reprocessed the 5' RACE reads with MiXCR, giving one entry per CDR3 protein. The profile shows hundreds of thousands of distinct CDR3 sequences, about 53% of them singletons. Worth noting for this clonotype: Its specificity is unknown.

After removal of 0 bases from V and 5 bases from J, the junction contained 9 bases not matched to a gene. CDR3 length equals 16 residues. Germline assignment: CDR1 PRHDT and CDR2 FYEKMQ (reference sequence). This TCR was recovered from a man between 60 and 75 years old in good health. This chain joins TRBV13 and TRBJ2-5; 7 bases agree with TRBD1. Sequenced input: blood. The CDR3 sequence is CASSLGGSGGDETQYF. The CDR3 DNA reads TGTGCCAGCAGCTTAGGCGGGTCAGGGGGAGACGAGACCCAGTACTTC.